The clone carrying this T cell receptor beta chain appeared a few times. Its matching antigen is unknown. TCRdb fed the reads into MiXCR, producing one record per CDR3 protein. The sample holds about 890,000 distinct CDR3 sequences; around 29% are singletons and the top ten take around 15%. The sample is drawn from a study of T cell repertoires in cytomegalovirus infection. Study in general: Indications came from public TCR beta signatures; they pointed to CMV infection and to a matching HLA type. Regarding the study as a whole: CMV carriers having the relevant HLA were flagged by cumulative public TCR beta family frequency.

Trimming cost V 4 bases and J 7 bases; bases outside gene matches: 11. CDR1 is SGHDT and CDR2 is YYEEEE in the germline V gene. This CDR3 region has 16 residues. This receptor was taken from a human donor in good health (CMV status not recorded). Some clones in this sample may be carry-over from other donors' samples. The chain is built from TRBV5-6 and TRBJ2-1; 10 nucleotides align to TRBD2. Source: cultured CD8+ T cells from PBMCs, taken from culture after CMV antigen stimulation. CDR3 in DNA: TGTGCCAGCAGCCCTAAGAGCGGGGGGGCGAGAAATGAGCAGTTCTTC. Protein sequence: CASSPKSGGARNEQFF.